This passage covers 20 T cell receptor beta chains from one sample sequenced in a study of cytomegalovirus exposure and HLA in healthy donors. In the PCR, 60 Vbeta and 13 Jbeta primers were used. Method: immunoSEQ multiplex PCR; TCRdb's copy keeps in-frame clones and lacks some. The sample includes approximately 100,000 clones, 86% of them seen just once. Sequenced material: PBMCs. The receptors were gathered from a man aged 25 to 40 in good health and CMV-seropositive.

V gene TRBV9 combines with J gene TRBJ2-6; 7 bases match TRBD1. The germline V gene encodes CDR1 SGDLS and CDR2 YYNGEE. The CDR3 extends over 18 amino acids. J lost 0 bases, V lost 1 base, and 7 bases had no gene match. The CDR3: CASSVSGQPLSGANVLTF. The CDR3 nucleotides read TGTGCCAGCAGCGTATCGGGACAGCCTCTCTCTGGGGCCAACGTCCTGACTTTC.

This clone was observed a few times. The chain has TRBV5-4 and TRBJ1-2; TRBD1 matches at 8 bases. The CDR3 length is 20 residues. CDR1 and CDR2 (germline): SGHNT, YYREEE (reference sequence). V trimming: 0 bases; J trimming: 4 bases; junction bases outside the gene matches: 20. Here the CDR3 reads CASSLVIPTGDASLGYGYTF. CDR3 nucleotides: TGTGCCAGCAGCTTGGTAATCCCGACAGGGGATGCCTCCCTTGGCTATGGCTACACCTTC.

The chain has TRBV2 and TRBJ1-1; no clear D. The V and J ends lost 3 bases and 3 bases respectively, with 8 bases between them. CDR1 is SNHLY and CDR2 is FYNNEI in the germline V gene. The CDR3 totals 13 residues. The CDR3 loop reads CASSDNQYTEAFF. CDR3 sequence (DNA): TGTGCCAGCAGTGATAATCAGTACACTGAAGCTTTCTTT.

This clone was counted between two and nine times. The genes are TRBV7-9 and TRBJ2-3; 8 bases line up with TRBD2. The length of the CDR3 is 15 residues. The V gene's germline CDR1 is SEHNR and CDR2 FQNEAQ (reference sequence). The trim removed 1 base at V and 1 base at J, leaving 1 base unmatched. Here the CDR3 DNA reads TGTGCCAGCAGCTTAGACGGGAGGGGCACAGATACGCAGTATTTT. This codes for CASSLDGRGTDTQYF.

This clone showed up just a few times. The chain employs TRBV7-8 and TRBJ2-1, with D perhaps matching TRBD2 (5 bases). From germline, CDR1 is SGHVS and CDR2 FQNEAQ. Trimming removed 5 bases from V and 5 bases from J, with 13 bases in between. The CDR3 covers 14 residues. The CDR3 DNA is TGTGCCAGCAGCATCTTAAGGACTGACAATGAGCAGTTCTTC. Its translation is CASSILRTDNEQFF.

This chain joins TRBV1 and TRBJ2-7; no check of the table's D call, TRBD2, against the DNA was made. TRBV1 constitutes a pseudogene. This CDR3 has 13 residues. The CDR3 protein is CTSSQVRTYEQYF. The CDR3 DNA reads as TGCACCAGCAGCCAAGTGAGGACCTACGAGCAGTACTTC.

This clone was seen only once. The rearrangement uses TRBV4-1 and TRBJ1-2; the match to TRBD1 covers 7 bases. Germline-derived CDR1 and CDR2 are MGHRA and YSYEKL. The V gene end was trimmed by 3 bases and the J gene end by 1 base; junction bases not matched to a gene: 5. This CDR3 is 15 amino acids long. CDR3 in DNA: TGCGCCAGCAGCCAGGGACAGAGCAATAACTATGGCTACACCTTC. It yields the protein CASSQGQSNNYGYTF.

For this clone: At the DNA level, this CDR3 is encoded by other sequences in the same sample as well. V gene TRBV7-9 combines with J gene TRBJ1-2; D uncertain. CDR1 and CDR2 from the germline V gene are SEHNR and FQNEAQ (reference sequence). The CDR3 sequence is 14 residues long. Trimming stripped 1 base from V and 4 bases from J, with 10 bases between. The CDR3 coding sequence is TGTGCCAGCAGCTTAGGAGGCGTCGGCTATGGCTACACCTTC. This translates into CASSLGGVGYGYTF.

This sequence joins TRBV28 and TRBJ2-7, with TRBD2 matching 8 bases. V lost 2 bases, J lost 3 bases, and 0 bases stayed unmatched. CDR1 MDHEN and CDR2 SYDVKM come from the germline V gene. CDR3 size: 13 residues. CDR3 coding DNA: TGTGCCAGCAGTTTAGGGACTAGCTACGAGCAGTACTTC. It specifies CASSLGTSYEQYF.

The chain links TRBV7-8 to TRBJ1-1; possibly TRBD1 for D (5 bases). Trimming left V 3 bases short and J 1 base short, with 12 bases between. CDR1 SGHVS and CDR2 FQNEAQ come from the germline V gene. This CDR3 region has 15 residues. The CDR3 DNA reads TGTGCCAGCAGCTTCGGAGGGGCCTCGAACACTGAAGCTTTCTTT. Translating it yields CASSFGGASNTEAFF.

This clone occurred once. The rearrangement joins TRBV28 to TRBJ1-2, with D possibly being TRBD1 (6 bases). Trimming stripped 5 bases from V and 8 bases from J, with 12 bases between. Looked up from germline, CDR1 is MDHEN and CDR2 is SYDVKM. This CDR3 has 12 amino acids. In nucleotides, the CDR3 is TGTGCCAGCAGTCCAGCCGACAGGGGCTACACCTTC. Encoded protein: CASSPADRGYTF.

The chain recombines TRBV2 with TRBJ2-1; TRBD2 might be the D (5 bases). Germline V gene lookup returns CDR1 SNHLY and CDR2 FYNNEI. V lost 5 bases and J 2 bases, leaving 19 bases between the germline ends. The length of the CDR3 is 17 residues. This CDR3 reads CASSPNYLASAYNEQFF. CDR3 sequence (DNA): TGTGCCAGCAGTCCCAACTACCTAGCATCTGCCTACAATGAGCAGTTCTTC.

The rearrangement joins TRBV9 to TRBJ2-3, with 7 nucleotides matching TRBD1. The germline CDR1 and CDR2 sequences are SGDLS and YYNGEE. V lost 0 bases and J lost 5; bases outside the gene matches: 9. The CDR3 spans 16 residues. CDR3 coding DNA: TGTGCCAGCAGCGTAGGGGGACAGCTGGATAGAGATACGCAGTATTTT. Translating gives CASSVGGQLDRDTQYF.

J is TRBJ2-2 and V is TRBV18; 7 nucleotides align to TRBD1. Germline V lookup: CDR1 KGHSH, CDR2 LQKENI. The CDR3 extends over 19 amino acids. Trimming took 3 bases from V and 0 from J; bases not matched to a gene: 13. The CDR3 DNA sequence: TGTGCCAGCTCACCGGTGGAGACAGGGTCAACCACGAACACCGGGGAGCTGTTTTTT. It translates to CASSPVETGSTTNTGELFF. The full variable domain, rest sourced from reference TRBV18 and TRBJ2-2, is NAGVMQNPRHLVRRRGQEARLRCSPMKGHSHVYWYRQLPEEGLKFMVYLQKENIIDESGMPKERFSAEFPKEGPSILRIQQVVRGDSAAYFCASSPVETGSTTNTGELFFGEGSRLTVL.

This clone was seen just once. The chain carries TRBV6-5 and TRBJ1-2; the D gene is possibly TRBD1 (5 bases). The germline V gene encodes CDR1 MNHEY and CDR2 SVGAGI. The CDR3 covers 16 residues. V gave up 2 bases and J gave up 3 bases, with 16 bases separating them. CDR3 DNA sequence: TGTGCCAGCAGTTACCGACGGACACCTGGGGACTATGGCTACACCTTC. The encoded protein is CASSYRRTPGDYGYTF.

The chain couples TRBV5-1 to TRBJ2-5, with TRBD2 identical over 8 bases. CDR3 length: 18 residues. CDR1 SGHRS and CDR2 YFSETQ come from the germline V gene. V shed 1 base and J 2 bases; nucleotides not matched to a gene: 13. CDR3 bases: TGCGCCAGCAGCTTGTCCGTCGCTAGCGGGCCCGAACAAGAGACCCAGTACTTC. Amino acids: CASSLSVASGPEQETQYF.

This chain connects TRBV2 to TRBJ2-6; no reliable D call. The CDR3 spans 15 residues. V lost 10 bases, J lost 0 bases, and 13 bases lay in between. Germline assignment: CDR1 SNHLY and CDR2 FYNNEI. The DNA of the CDR3 is TGTGCCACCACGACACCTTACTCTGGGGCCAACGTCCTGACTTTC. Its protein product is CATTTPYSGANVLTF.

The rearrangement uses TRBV7-8 and TRBJ1-2, with D possibly TRBD1 on 6 matching bases. Germline CDR1 is SGHVS and CDR2 is FQNEAQ. The CDR3 runs 17 residues. The V end lost 1 base, the J end lost 5 bases, and 20 bases lay between the germline ends. DNA of the CDR3: TGTGCCAGCAGCTTAGAATACGTCCGCCAGGGGATGTATGGCTACACCTTC. Translation gives CASSLEYVRQGMYGYTF. The full variable domain, rest sourced from reference TRBV7-8 and TRBJ1-2, is GAGVSQSPRYKVAKRGQDVALRCDPISGHVSLFWYQQALGQGPEFLTYFQNEAQLDKSGLPSDRFFAERPEGSVSTLKIQRTQQEDSAVYLCASSLEYVRQGMYGYTFGSGTRLTVV.

Concerning this clone: The CDR3 carries no conserved terminal phenylalanine or tryptophan, so it likely arises from a read error. V gene TRBV4-1 combines with J gene TRBJ1-1; a possible D gene is TRBD1 (5 bases). V dropped 2 bases and J dropped 4 bases, with 8 bases sitting between them. The length of the CDR3 is 13 residues. CDR1 is MGHRA, CDR2 YSYEKL, per germline. Written as DNA, the CDR3 is TGCGCCAGCAGCCAACCGGGGGTCACTGAAGCTTTCCTT. The encoded protein is CASSQPGVTEAFL.

Concerning this clone: Mismatch with germline at one junction end may stem from a read error. The rearrangement links TRBV29-1 to TRBJ2-7; 9 bases line up with TRBD1. Germline assignment: CDR1 SQVTM and CDR2 ANQGSEA. The CDR3 spans 14 residues. The CDR3 nucleotides read TGCAGCGCCCGATGGGGGACAGGGTCCTCCGAGCAGTACTTC. Protein sequence: CSARWGTGSSEQYF.